This T cell receptor beta chain was found in a study of T cell responses to AZD1222 COVID-19 vaccine. The length of the CDR3 is 12 residues. V dropped 11 bases and J dropped 1 base, with 11 bases sitting between them. Per the germline V gene, CDR1 is ENHRY and CDR2 is SYGVKD. Study findings and constraints: Of the AZD1222 recipients, only 6 or 7 were seropositive at baseline. Reportedly, nearly half of unique spike TCRs recognized epitopes outside B.1.351/B.1.1.7 mutations.

On this clone: The antigen is undetermined.

Produced via immunoSEQ multiplex PCR; TCRdb's table is partial and in-frame only. The sample contains about 82,000 clones, approximately 90% of which appear only once. The receptor's source is an adult in good health. This material consisted of peripheral blood, taken on day 0 of AZD1222 vaccination. The rearrangement links TRBV10-3 to TRBJ1-1, with a tentative D call TRBD1 (5 bases). Here the CDR3 reads CASTRGNTEAFF. CDR3 in DNA: TGTGCCTCAACTAGGGGGAACACTGAAGCTTTCTTT.